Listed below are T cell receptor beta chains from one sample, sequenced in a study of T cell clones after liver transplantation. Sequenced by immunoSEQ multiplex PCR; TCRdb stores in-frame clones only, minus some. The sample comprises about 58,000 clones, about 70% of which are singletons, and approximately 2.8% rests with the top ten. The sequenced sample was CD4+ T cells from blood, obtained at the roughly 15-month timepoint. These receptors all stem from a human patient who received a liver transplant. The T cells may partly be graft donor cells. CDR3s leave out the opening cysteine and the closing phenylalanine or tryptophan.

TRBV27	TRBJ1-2	ASSLNWAGKGYT
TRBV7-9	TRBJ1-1	ASSLLGGGAVGNTEAF
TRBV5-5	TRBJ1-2	ASSWEIQGAGGYT
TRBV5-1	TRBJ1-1	ASSLVGETEAF
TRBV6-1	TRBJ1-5	ASSERQPGNSNQPQH
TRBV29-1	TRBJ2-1	SVGRVEQF
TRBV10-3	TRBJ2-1	AIRGGTSGPSSYNEQF
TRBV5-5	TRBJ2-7	ASSLTGREQY
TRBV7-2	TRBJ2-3	ASSPTRVRGTQY
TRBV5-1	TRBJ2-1	ASSSHIRGGDEQF
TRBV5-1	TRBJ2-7	ASSLTAGGLNEQY
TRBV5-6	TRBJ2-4	ASSFGQTRLAKNIQY
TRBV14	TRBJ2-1	ASSQGAWYSRDYSYNEQF
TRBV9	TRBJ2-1	ASSPGGLTASEQF
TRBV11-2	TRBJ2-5	ASSLMSETQY
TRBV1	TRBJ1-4	TSSQDSSFGEAATNEKLF
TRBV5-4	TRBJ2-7	ASSLPTGQGTYEQY
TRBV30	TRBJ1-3	AWSWVLSGNTIY
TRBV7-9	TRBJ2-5	ASSQNPGLVGETQY
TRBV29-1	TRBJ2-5	SVASTGSRETQY
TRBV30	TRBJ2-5	AWRLQETQY
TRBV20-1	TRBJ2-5	SAARETQY
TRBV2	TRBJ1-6	ASSLDRAGSPLH
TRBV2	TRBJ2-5	ASSEARGKETQY
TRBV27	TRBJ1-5	ASSSPGQGNQPQH
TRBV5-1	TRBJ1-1	ASSMDRANTEAF
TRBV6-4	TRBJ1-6	ASSDSIDSPLH
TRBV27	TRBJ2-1	ASSRNVPGNEQF
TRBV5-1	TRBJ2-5	ASSLGPLAGQETQY
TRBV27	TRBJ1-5	ASSLSPHNSNQPQH
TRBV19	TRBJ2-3	ASSLAGSYTDTQY
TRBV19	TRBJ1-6	ASSRQGPIGSPLH
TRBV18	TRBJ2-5	ASSRQGVETQY
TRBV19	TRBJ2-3	ASSKRHRDRGDTDTQY
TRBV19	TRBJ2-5	ASSPGTAGTQY
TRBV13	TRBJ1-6	ASSLGGNSPLH
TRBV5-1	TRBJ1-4	ASSKLPPGEHYEKLF
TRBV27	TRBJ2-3	ASSPGTGVTDTQY
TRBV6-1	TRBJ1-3	ASSEGPPGQPPGNTIY
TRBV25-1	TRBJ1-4	ASRSPGRSDEKLF
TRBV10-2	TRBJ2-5	ASTADIQETQY
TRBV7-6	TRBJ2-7	ASSLLSDSYEQY
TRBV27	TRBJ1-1	ASSFWTGANTEAF
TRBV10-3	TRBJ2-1	ATRQGGYNEQF
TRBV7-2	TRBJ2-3	ASSQDRGSTDTQY
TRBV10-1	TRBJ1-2	ASSEWGRLNSNYGYT
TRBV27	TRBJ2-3	ASRTSGTDTQY
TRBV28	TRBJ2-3	ASSGLAGSLRTDTQY
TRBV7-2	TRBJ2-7	ASSFSEEQY